A single sample is the source of the 13 T cell receptor beta chains below, sequenced in a study of blood T cell repertoires in COVID-19. The repertoire was sequenced with immunoSEQ multiplex PCR; TCRdb's copy has only in-frame clones and lacks some. The sample holds fewer than 200,000 clones, approximately 87% seen once. Sequencing was performed on PBMCs or T cells enriched from blood (not recorded which). The receptors shown here come from a woman between 50 and 59 years old who had recovered from COVID-19.

V usage is TRBV5-5 and J usage is TRBJ2-1; TRBD2 might be the D (5 bases). CDR3 size: 17 residues. V lost 0 bases and J 0 bases, leaving 13 bases between the germline ends. Germline CDR1 reads SGHKS; CDR2 reads YYEKEE (reference sequence). This chain's CDR3 is CASSLASGIYSYNEQFF. The CDR3 coding sequence is TGTGCCAGCAGCTTGGCCAGCGGAATATACTCCTACAATGAGCAGTTCTTC.

The V and J genes are TRBV2 and TRBJ1-5, with TRBD1 identical over 9 bases. Germline-derived CDR1 and CDR2 are SNHLY and FYNNEI. This CDR3 contains 16 residues. V lost 2 bases, J lost 5 bases, and 7 bases stayed unmatched. The CDR3 nucleotides are TGTGCCAGCAGTGAATTTCGGACAGGGGTACATCAGCCCCAGCATTTT. Protein product: CASSEFRTGVHQPQHF.

V usage is TRBV28 and J usage is TRBJ2-5; 8 bases fit TRBD1. Germline V gene lookup returns CDR1 MDHEN and CDR2 SYDVKM. The junction had 8 bases not matched to a gene; V was cut back by 6 bases and J by 2 bases. This CDR3 has 15 amino acids. CDR3 in amino acids: CASRDRDPFQETQYF. The CDR3 DNA follows: TGTGCCAGCAGGGACAGGGACCCTTTTCAAGAGACCCAGTACTTC.

This clone is a singleton in its sample. This chain links TRBV28 with TRBJ1-4, with no clear D. CDR1 is MDHEN, CDR2 SYDVKM, per germline. The ends were cut back, 8 bases at V and 8 bases at J, with 3 bases in the middle. CDR3 size: 9 residues. The CDR3: CASGEKLFF. The CDR3 region has the DNA TGTGCCAGCGGCGAAAAACTGTTTTTT.

V usage is TRBV7-2 and J usage is TRBJ2-2, with D possibly being TRBD2 (7 bases). Germline V CDR1 and CDR2: SGHTA, FQGNSA. The CDR3 runs to 16 residues. Trimming took 1 base from V and 5 from J, leaving 14 bases between them. The CDR3 coding sequence is TGTGCCAGCAGCTTAGAGGGGGGGCCGGGGACCGGGGAGCTGTTTTTT. Its protein is CASSLEGGPGTGELFF. Drawing the rest from reference TRBV7-2 and TRBJ2-2, the complete variable domain is GAGVSQSPSNKVTEKGKDVELRCDPISGHTALYWYRQSLGQGLEFLIYFQGNSAPDKSGLPSDRFSAERTGGSVSTLTIQRTQQEDSAVYLCASSLEGGPGTGELFFGEGSRLTVL.

The rearrangement joins TRBV19 to TRBJ2-5, with TRBD2 matching 7 bases. The CDR3 loop spans 13 amino acids. The trim removed 7 bases at V and 4 bases at J, leaving 6 bases unmatched. Germline CDR1 reads LNHDA; CDR2 reads SQIVND (reference sequence). The CDR3 sequence: CASTSGIGETQYF. The CDR3 region has the DNA TGTGCCAGTACCAGCGGGATCGGAGAGACCCAGTACTTC.

The chain couples TRBV6-1 to TRBJ1-2; D gene ambiguous. CDR3 length: 14 amino acids. Germline values: CDR1 MNHNS, CDR2 SASEGT. The V end was cut by 2 bases, the J end by 3 bases, with 10 bases between. Here the CDR3 reads CASSERREDYGYTF. CDR3 DNA sequence: TGTGCCAGCAGTGAAAGGAGGGAGGACTATGGCTACACCTTC.

This clone was recorded only once. V is TRBV7-6 and J is TRBJ1-3; 8 positions match TRBD1. CDR3 length equals 15 residues. Germline assignment: CDR1 SGHVS and CDR2 FNYEAQ. V lost 5 bases to trimming and J lost 2 bases; unmatched junction nucleotides: 5. CDR3 protein: CASSPSQGAGNTIYF. The CDR3 coding sequence is TGTGCCAGCAGCCCTTCACAGGGGGCTGGAAACACCATATATTTT.

This CDR3 reads CASSVAGDGSYNEQFF. CDR3 DNA sequence: TGTGCCAGCAGCGTAGCGGGTGACGGGAGTTACAATGAGCAGTTCTTC. V usage is TRBV9 and J usage is TRBJ2-1, with D tentatively TRBD2 (6 bases). V was shortened by 0 bases and J by 4 bases, with 14 bases between the two germline ends. In germline, CDR1 is SGDLS, CDR2 YYNGEE. The CDR3 has 16 amino acids.

The V gene is TRBV27, the J gene TRBJ1-4, with D unresolved. V was trimmed by 5 bases and J by 5 bases, leaving 12 bases between them. CDR1 is MNHEY, CDR2 SMNVEV, per germline (reference sequence). The CDR3 has 14 amino acids. The CDR3 loop reads CASSPPGGNEKLFF. The CDR3 coding sequence is TGTGCCAGCAGTCCTCCGGGCGGGAATGAAAAACTGTTTTTT. Full variable domain (remainder filled in from reference TRBV27 and TRBJ1-4): EAQVTQNPRYLITVTGKKLTVTCSQNMNHEYMSWYRQDPGLGLRQIYYSMNVEVTDKGDVPEGYKVSRKEKRNFPLILESPSPNQTSLYFCASSPPGGNEKLFFGSGTQLSVL.

The genes are TRBV10-3 and TRBJ2-2, with a possible D match to TRBD1 (8 bases). The CDR3 contains 15 residues. V lost 10 bases to trimming and J lost 0 bases, with 15 bases between them. Germline CDR1 and CDR2: ENHRY and SYGVKD. The CDR3 is CATTQGGTNTGELFF. Written as DNA, the CDR3 is TGTGCCACCACACAGGGGGGGACGAACACCGGGGAGCTGTTTTTT.

J is TRBJ1-1 and V is TRBV30, with TRBD1 as a possible D gene (6 bases). This CDR3 spans 13 amino acids. Per the germline V gene, CDR1 is GTSNPN and CDR2 is SVGIG (reference sequence). The ends were cut back, 3 bases at V and 6 bases at J, with 14 bases in the middle. The CDR3 DNA reads TGTGCCTGGAGCGGACAGAATTTGGCTGAAGCTTTCTTT. Its protein product is CAWSGQNLAEAFF. The whole variable domain, filled in from reference TRBV30 and TRBJ1-1, reads SQTIHQWPATLVQPVGSPLSLECTVEGTSNPNLYWYRQAAGRGLQLLFYSVGIGQISSEVPQNLSASRPQDRQFILSSKKLLLSDSGFYLCAWSGQNLAEAFFGQGTRLTVV.

The rearrangement uses TRBV19 and TRBJ2-5; TRBD2 might be the D (5 bases). Deletions cut 7 bases from V and 4 bases from J, with 13 bases between. CDR3 length: 13 residues. Germline loops: CDR1 LNHDA, CDR2 SQIVND (reference sequence). The CDR3 DNA sequence: TGTGCCAGTACCTCGGGATCTCGAGAGACCCAGTACTTC. Residues: CASTSGSRETQYF.